This passage covers 4 T cell receptor beta chains from one sample sequenced in a study of cytomegalovirus exposure and HLA in healthy donors. PCR employed 60 Vbeta and 13 Jbeta primers. TCRdb's table, derived via immunoSEQ multiplex PCR, lists solely in-frame clones and lacks some. Here the sample spans about 150,000 clones, about three quarters being singletons. Sequenced input: PBMCs. These receptors originate from a man aged 50 to 59 in good health and CMV-seropositive.

The chain has TRBV5-4 and TRBJ1-2; D is possibly TRBD1 (6 bases). The CDR3 length is 17 residues. Trimming removed 4 bases at V and 5 bases at J, with 24 bases between. Germline values: CDR1 SGHNT, CDR2 YYREEE (reference sequence). CDR3 sequence (DNA): TGTGCCAGCAGCGCTGAGGGGGGGGCGGGCGGCGCATATGGCTACACCTTC. This sequence encodes CASSAEGGAGGAYGYTF.

Comment on this clone: The junction and the germline gene differ at one end; a read error may be behind it. The CDR3 region has the DNA TGTTCCAGCAGCTTAGGTACTGGGACAGAGCAACTGTTTTTT. Protein sequence: CSSSLGTGTEQLFF. The chain joins TRBV7-9 to TRBJ1-4, with 7 positions matching TRBD1. The length of the CDR3 is 14 residues. CDR1 and CDR2 (germline): SEHNR, FQNEAQ (reference sequence).

The rearrangement joins TRBV5-1 to TRBJ2-5; TRBD1 aligns across 8 bases. V lost 1 base to trimming and J lost 5 bases; unmatched junction nucleotides: 7. The CDR3 is 15 amino acids. Looked up from germline, CDR1 is SGHRS and CDR2 is YFSETQ. The CDR3 protein is CASSLQGALGETQYF. DNA for the CDR3: TGCGCCAGCAGCTTGCAGGGGGCCCTTGGGGAGACCCAGTACTTC.

The rearrangement uses TRBV29-1 and TRBJ1-1; possibly TRBD1 for D (5 bases). The germline V gene has CDR1 SQVTM and CDR2 ANQGSEA. V was trimmed by 3 bases and J by 1 base, leaving 9 bases between them. This CDR3 has 13 residues. The CDR3 nucleotides are TGCAGCGTTGATAGGGGTACGAACACTGAAGCTTTCTTT. It yields the protein CSVDRGTNTEAFF.